This T cell receptor beta chain was recorded in a study of OX40 agonist ivuxolimab in advanced cancers. V lost 3 bases, J lost 2 bases, and 3 bases stayed unmatched. Germline V CDR1 and CDR2: PRHDT, FYEKMQ (reference sequence). CDR3 length: 17 residues. Findings and caveats of the study: Expanded clones belonging to CD8+ T cells outnumbered, on average, those of CD4+.

Blood got drawn at baseline, again on cycle 4 day 1, and then on cycle 7 day 1. Details on this clone: Its specificity is not known.

The data were produced by immunoSEQ multiplex PCR, yet TCRdb's version contains in-frame clones alone and is incomplete. Among tens of thousands of clones, about nine tenths were seen once, and the ten largest hold less than 0.85%. The receptor comes from an adult with an advanced solid tumor such as melanoma, head and neck, liver or kidney cancer. The rearrangement uses TRBV13 and TRBJ2-3, with 15 bases aligning to TRBD2. This material consisted of CD4+ or CD8+ T cells sorted from blood, taken in a trial of the OX40 agonist ivuxolimab. The CDR3 loop is CASSLGTSGRITDTQYF. The CDR3 DNA reads TGTGCCAGCAGCTTGGGGACTAGCGGGAGGATCACAGATACGCAGTATTTT.